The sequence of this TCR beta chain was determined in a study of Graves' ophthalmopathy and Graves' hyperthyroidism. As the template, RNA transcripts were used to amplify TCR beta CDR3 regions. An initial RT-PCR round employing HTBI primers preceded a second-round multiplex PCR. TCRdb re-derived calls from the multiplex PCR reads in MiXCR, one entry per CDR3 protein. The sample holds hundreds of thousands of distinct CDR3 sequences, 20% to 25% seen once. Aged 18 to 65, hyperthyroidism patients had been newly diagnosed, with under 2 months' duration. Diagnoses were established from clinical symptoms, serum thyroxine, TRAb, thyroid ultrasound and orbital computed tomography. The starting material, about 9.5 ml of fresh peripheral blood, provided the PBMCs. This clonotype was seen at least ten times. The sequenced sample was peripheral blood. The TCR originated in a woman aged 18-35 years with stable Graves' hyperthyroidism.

The CDR3 sequence: CATSDSGRGSYEQYF. The DNA for the CDR3 is TGTGCCACCAGTGATTCGGGGCGGGGGTCCTACGAGCAGTACTTC. The chain uses TRBV24-1 and TRBJ2-7, with 7 bases aligning to TRBD2. This CDR3 is 15 amino acids long. The ends lost 2 bases at V and 1 base at J; junction bases unmatched: 4. Looked up from germline, CDR1 is KGHDR and CDR2 is SFDVKD.